Below are 10 T cell receptor beta chains sequenced from a single sample in a study of blood T cell repertoires in COVID-19. The protocol was immunoSEQ multiplex PCR, while the TCRdb copy is restricted to in-frame clones and leaves out a portion. The sample has roughly 100,000 clones; around 90% are singletons. Material for sequencing was peripheral blood. Receptors originate from a woman aged 80 or older with active COVID-19.

The rearrangement joins TRBV30 to TRBJ1-4; D is unclear. Deletions cut 0 bases from V and 8 bases from J, with 7 bases between. The CDR3 has 12 amino acids. Germline values: CDR1 GTSNPN, CDR2 SVGIG (reference sequence). The CDR3 protein is CAWSVQNEKLFF. The CDR3 DNA is TGTGCCTGGAGTGTACAAAACGAAAAACTGTTTTTT.

This clone appeared a few times. The chain is built from TRBV6-5 and TRBJ2-1; D may be TRBD2 (5 bases). The germline gives CDR1 MNHEY, CDR2 SVGAGI. This CDR3 region has 12 residues. Trimming took 5 bases from V and 15 from J, leaving 17 bases between them. The CDR3 coding sequence is TGTGCCAGCAGTCCCACTAGTCCCGCTCGGTTCTTC. Its translation is CASSPTSPARFF.

V is TRBV5-1 and J is TRBJ2-1, with unresolved D. Per the germline V gene, CDR1 is SGHRS and CDR2 is YFSETQ. This CDR3 contains 12 residues. V was trimmed by 4 bases and J by 8 bases, leaving 10 bases between them. The CDR3 region is CASSPPGYEQFF. CDR3 DNA: TGCGCCAGCAGCCCTCCCGGGTATGAGCAGTTCTTC. The variable domain in full, with the rest retrieved from reference TRBV5-1 and TRBJ2-1, is KAGVTQTPRYLIKTRGQQVTLSCSPISGHRSVSWYQQTPGQGLQFLFEYFSETQRNKGNFPGRFSGRQFSNSRSEMNVSTLELGDSALYLCASSPPGYEQFFGPGTRLTVL.

The chain is built from TRBV7-9 and TRBJ1-6, with D perhaps TRBD1 (6 bases). The V end was cut by 5 bases, the J end by 0 bases, with 11 bases between. Germline V gene lookup returns CDR1 SEHNR and CDR2 FQNEAQ (reference sequence). The CDR3 is 16 amino acids. DNA for the CDR3: TGTGCCAGCAGCCCGCAGGGGATCTCCTATAATTCACCCCTCCACTTT. Residues: CASSPQGISYNSPLHF.

The chain has TRBV5-1 and TRBJ2-3, with D possibly being TRBD2 (5 bases). Germline assignment: CDR1 SGHRS and CDR2 YFSETQ. The CDR3 contains 14 residues. V lost 2 bases and J 2 bases, leaving 9 bases between the germline ends. CDR3 region: CASSLAEITDTQYF. The CDR3 DNA is TGCGCCAGCAGCTTAGCGGAGATCACAGATACGCAGTATTTT. Drawing the rest from reference TRBV5-1 and TRBJ2-3, the complete variable domain is KAGVTQTPRYLIKTRGQQVTLSCSPISGHRSVSWYQQTPGQGLQFLFEYFSETQRNKGNFPGRFSGRQFSNSRSEMNVSTLELGDSALYLCASSLAEITDTQYFGPGTRLTVL.

The rearrangement joins TRBV18 to TRBJ1-6, with TRBD1 matching 8 bases. V dropped 2 bases and J dropped 9; count of bases not matched to a gene: 9. CDR1 is KGHSH, CDR2 LQKENI, per germline. CDR3 length equals 16 residues. In DNA form, the CDR3 reads TGTGCCAGCTCACCAGATGGACAGGGTGGGACTTCACCCCTCCACTTT. Its translation is CASSPDGQGGTSPLHF. Based on the CDR3 plus reference TRBV18 and TRBJ1-6, the full variable domain is NAGVMQNPRHLVRRRGQEARLRCSPMKGHSHVYWYRQLPEEGLKFMVYLQKENIIDESGMPKERFSAEFPKEGPSILRIQQVVRGDSAAYFCASSPDGQGGTSPLHFGNGTRLTVT.

This clone was picked up one time. The V gene is TRBV6-5, the J gene TRBJ2-4; 9 bases are shared with TRBD2. Germline V gives CDR1 MNHEY, CDR2 SVGAGI. The V gene end was trimmed by 0 bases and the J gene end by 8 bases; junction bases not matched to a gene: 8. This CDR3 region has 16 residues. CDR3 residues: CASSYSAGGPSDIQYF. CDR3 DNA: TGTGCCAGCAGTTACTCTGCGGGAGGGCCCTCGGACATTCAGTACTTC.

The CDR3 is CASSRDRGPTDTQYF. DNA for the CDR3: TGCGCCAGCAGCAGGGACAGGGGGCCGACAGATACGCAGTATTTT. The rearrangement joins TRBV5-1 to TRBJ2-3; 12 positions match TRBD1. V lost 4 bases and J lost 3; bases outside the gene matches: 3. This CDR3 comprises 15 residues. The germline CDR1 and CDR2 sequences are SGHRS and YFSETQ.

Here the CDR3 reads CASSFELAKNIQYF. In DNA form, the CDR3 reads TGTGCCAGCAGCTTTGAGCTAGCCAAAAACATTCAGTACTTC. The V and J genes are TRBV7-2 and TRBJ2-4; no firm D call. This CDR3 is built from 14 residues. In germline, CDR1 is SGHTA, CDR2 FQGNSA. Trimming cost V 3 bases and J 0 bases, with 6 bases left between them.

The chain links TRBV9 to TRBJ2-1; 11 bases are shared with TRBD1. This CDR3 has 15 amino acids. V shed 2 bases, J shed 6 bases, and the junction held 4 bases outside the gene matches. In germline, CDR1 is SGDLS, CDR2 YYNGEE. The CDR3 DNA is TGTGCCAGCAGCGTTACCGGGACAGGGGGCAATGAGCAGTTCTTC. It translates to CASSVTGTGGNEQFF.